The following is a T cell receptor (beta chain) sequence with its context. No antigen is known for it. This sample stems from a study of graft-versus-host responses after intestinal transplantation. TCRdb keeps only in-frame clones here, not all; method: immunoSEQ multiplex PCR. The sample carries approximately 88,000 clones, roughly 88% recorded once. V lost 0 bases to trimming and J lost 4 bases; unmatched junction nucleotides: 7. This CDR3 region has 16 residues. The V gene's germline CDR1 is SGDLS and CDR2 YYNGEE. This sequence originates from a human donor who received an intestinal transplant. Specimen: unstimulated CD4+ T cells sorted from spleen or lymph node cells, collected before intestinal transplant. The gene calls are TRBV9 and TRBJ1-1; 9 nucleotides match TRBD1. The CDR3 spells CASSVVGTGRFTEAFF. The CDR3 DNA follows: TGTGCCAGCAGCGTAGTTGGGACAGGGCGTTTCACTGAAGCTTTCTTT.